This is a list of T cell receptor beta chains from one sample in a study of CD4+ T cells in melanoma. Sequenced by immunoSEQ multiplex PCR; TCRdb stores in-frame clones only, minus some. The sample holds 4,000 to 5,000 clones, about 61% seen once. Sequenced sample: cells from a culture (not recorded whether cultured in vitro). These receptors were collected from a human donor with melanoma. Both conserved end residues are part of each CDR3. D genes are given only for firm matches. Clone size is shown for a subset of rows, as once, few, many or a class of expanded clone.

v_gene	j_gene	d_gene	abundance	CDR3aa	CDR3nt
TRBV19	TRBJ1-2	.	.	CASKPRGTNNYGYTF	TGTGCCAGTAAACCTCGTGGGACCAATAACTATGGCTACACCTTC
TRBV12-5	TRBJ2-1	TRBD1	.	CASVPGQGYNEQFF	TGTGCTAGTGTACCGGGACAGGGTTACAATGAGCAGTTCTTC
TRBV10-3	TRBJ1-3	.	.	CAISPTGTSGNTIYF	TGTGCCATCAGTCCGACAGGAACCTCTGGAAACACCATATATTTT
TRBV7-6	TRBJ1-2	.	.	CASSLEVGYGYTF	TGTGCCAGCAGCTTAGAAGTCGGCTATGGCTACACCTTC
TRBV5-4	TRBJ1-6	.	once	CASRRESSPLHF	TGTGCCAGCAGACGGGAGAGTTCACCCCTCCACTTT
TRBV7-8	TRBJ1-2	.	.	CASSLALRDRLNGYTF	TGTGCCAGCAGCTTAGCGCTTAGAGACAGGTTAAATGGCTACACCTTC
TRBV5-1	TRBJ2-1	.	.	CASSLWVERAYNEQFF	TGCGCCAGCAGCTTGTGGGTCGAACGCGCCTACAATGAGCAGTTCTTC
TRBV10-3	TRBJ1-2	.	.	CAISESPGSYGYTF	TGTGCCATCAGTGAGTCACCAGGGTCATATGGCTACACCTTC
TRBV2	TRBJ2-7	TRBD1	.	CASEGPDRVHEQYF	TGTGCCAGTGAGGGCCCGGACAGGGTTCACGAGCAGTACTTC
TRBV9	TRBJ2-1	.	few	CASSVDQGAGNEQFF	TGTGCCAGCAGCGTAGACCAGGGCGCGGGCAATGAGCAGTTCTTC
TRBV19	TRBJ1-5	TRBD1	.	CASSIDEGDRKYQPQHF	TGTGCCAGTAGTATAGATGAAGGGGACAGAAAGTATCAGCCCCAGCATTTT
TRBV5-8	TRBJ1-5	.	few	CASRLRGDQPQHF	TGTGCCAGCAGGCTGAGGGGAGATCAGCCCCAGCATTTT
TRBV4-3	TRBJ1-1	.	medium-sized	CASSQAGNTEAFF	TGCGCCAGCAGCCAAGCTGGGAACACTGAAGCTTTCTTT
TRBV3-1/TRBV3-2	TRBJ2-3	.	few	CASSQGVGDTQYF	TGTGCCAGCAGCCAAGGGGTGGGCGATACGCAGTATTTT
TRBV27	TRBJ1-1	.	medium-sized	CASSFLSPTAEAFF	TGTGCCAGCAGTTTTCTCTCGCCGACAGCTGAAGCTTTCTTT
TRBV9	TRBJ2-1	.	few	CASSVEPGVPRKFF	TGTGCCAGCAGCGTAGAGCCAGGGGTGCCGAGAAAGTTCTTC
TRBV30	TRBJ2-1	.	medium-sized	CAFLDSNNEQFF	TGTGCCTTCCTGGACAGTAACAATGAGCAGTTCTTC
TRBV29-1	TRBJ2-1	.	few	CSVEGNSYNEQFF	TGCAGCGTTGAAGGAAACAGTTACAATGAGCAGTTCTTC
TRBV4-2	TRBJ1-1	.	.	CASSQTEGNTEAFF	TGTGCCAGCAGCCAAACGGAGGGGAACACTGAAGCTTTCTTT
TRBV27	TRBJ1-1	.	once	CASSLLPFYTEAFF	TGTGCCAGCAGCTTACTCCCGTTTTATACTGAAGCTTTCTTT
TRBV19	TRBJ1-2	.	few	CASSSRSGYYGYTF	TGTGCCAGTAGTAGCCGGTCGGGCTACTATGGCTACACCTTC
TRBV6-2/TRBV6-3	TRBJ1-1	.	.	CASSFGGANTEAFF	TGTGCCAGCAGCTTCGGAGGGGCTAACACTGAAGCTTTCTTT
TRBV9	TRBJ2-3	.	.	CASSAPSRASTDTQYF	TGTGCCAGCAGCGCCCCTTCTAGGGCTAGCACAGATACGCAGTATTTT
TRBV5-1	TRBJ2-3	TRBD1	few	CASSLAGTDESTQYF	TGCGCCAGCAGCTTGGCCGGGACAGATGAGAGTACGCAGTATTTT
TRBV4-1	TRBJ2-5	.	.	CASSQDLLGRLLGVETQYF	TGCGCCAGCAGCCAAGATCTTTTGGGGCGTTTACTTGGAGTAGAGACCCAGTACTTC
TRBV19	TRBJ2-7	.	medium-sized	CASSNGPYEQYF	TGTGCCAGTAGTAACGGGCCCTACGAGCAGTACTTC
TRBV11-3	TRBJ2-1	TRBD2	.	CASSLYSGTNNEQFF	TGTGCCAGCAGCTTGTATTCCGGGACTAACAATGAGCAGTTCTTC
TRBV12-3/TRBV12-4	TRBJ2-5	.	.	CASSLGQETQYF	TGTGCCAGCAGTTTAGGGCAAGAGACCCAGTACTTC
TRBV7-9	TRBJ2-1	TRBD1	.	CASSLYGTADNEQFF	TGTGCCAGCAGCTTATATGGGACAGCAGACAATGAGCAGTTCTTC
TRBV4-3	TRBJ1-2	.	.	CASSQDDEGAGGYTF	TGCGCCAGCAGCCAAGATGATGAAGGGGCCGGTGGCTACACCTTC
TRBV27	TRBJ1-3	TRBD1	.	CASSPAGTEGNTIYF	TGTGCCAGCAGTCCCGCCGGGACAGAAGGAAACACCATATATTTT
TRBV2	TRBJ2-1	TRBD2	.	CASTASGGVRNEQFF	TGTGCCAGCACGGCTAGCGGGGGAGTCCGGAATGAGCAGTTCTTC
TRBV5-4	TRBJ2-7	TRBD2	few	CASSEGSGDRNF	TGTGCCAGCAGCGAGGGTAGCGGGGATAGGAACTTC
TRBV9	TRBJ2-2	.	.	CASSVGGVWGGAGELFF	TGTGCCAGCAGCGTAGGGGGTGTGTGGGGAGGTGCCGGGGAGCTGTTTTTT
TRBV10-1	TRBJ2-1	TRBD2	.	CASSDSLVAGGRDEQFF	TGCGCCAGCAGTGATTCATTAGTAGCGGGGGGGCGAGATGAGCAGTTCTTC
TRBV10-3	TRBJ1-2	.	.	CAISESLGQDNYGYTF	TGTGCCATCAGTGAGTCGCTGGGACAAGATAACTATGGCTACACCTTC
TRBV10-3	TRBJ1-2	.	few	CAISEPDIGYGYTF	TGTGCCATCAGTGAGCCGGACATAGGGTATGGCTACACCTTC
TRBV25-1	TRBJ2-3	TRBD2	.	CASSVGRDDTQYF	TGTGCCAGCAGTGTGGGGAGGGACGATACGCAGTATTTT
TRBV27	TRBJ2-3	.	few	CASSLSGRDTQYF	TGTGCCAGCAGTTTATCGGGGCGCGATACGCAGTATTTT
TRBV27	TRBJ1-1	TRBD1	.	CASSRTGFTEAFF	TGTGCCAGCAGCAGGACAGGGTTCACTGAAGCTTTCTTT
TRBV24-1	TRBJ1-5	TRBD1	.	CATSDLTYRQGWVKPQHF	TGTGCCACCAGTGATTTGACCTACCGACAGGGATGGGTAAAGCCCCAGCATTTT
TRBV27	TRBJ2-1	.	few	CASSQYNEQFF	TGTGCCAGCAGCCAATACAATGAGCAGTTCTTC
TRBV19	TRBJ2-7	TRBD1	.	CASSLTGDEQYF	TGTGCCAGTTCCTTGACAGGGGACGAGCAGTACTTC
TRBV9	TRBJ1-4	TRBD1	.	CASSVSGTDEKLFF	TGTGCCAGCAGCGTATCAGGGACAGATGAAAAACTGTTTTTT
TRBV2	TRBJ2-5	.	.	CASRRGGETQYF	TGTGCCAGCAGGAGGGGAGGTGAGACCCAGTACTTC
TRBV5-4	TRBJ2-7	TRBD1	.	CASSHSGGAYEQYF	TGTGCCAGCAGCCACTCAGGGGGCGCCTACGAGCAGTACTTC
TRBV3-1/TRBV3-2	TRBJ2-2	.	medium-sized	CASSLRTETGELFF	TGTGCCAGCAGCCTACGGACAGAAACCGGGGAGCTGTTTTTT
TRBV19	TRBJ2-3	TRBD1	once	CASSSQGVADTQYF	TGTGCCAGTAGTTCACAGGGGGTAGCGGATACGCAGTATTTT
TRBV29-1	TRBJ1-4	.	.	CSVAADPATNEKLFF	TGCAGCGTTGCAGCAGATCCTGCAACTAATGAAAAACTGTTTTTT
TRBV5-1	TRBJ1-4	TRBD1	.	CASSWTGPNEKLFF	TGCGCCAGCAGCTGGACAGGTCCTAATGAAAAACTGTTTTTT
TRBV7-8	TRBJ2-3	.	.	CASSIEGGLTDTQYF	TGTGCCAGCAGTATAGAGGGGGGGCTGACAGATACGCAGTATTTT
TRBV27	TRBJ2-1	TRBD2	few	CASIPGTSGSSYNEQFF	TGTGCCAGCATCCCCGGGACTAGCGGGTCCTCCTACAATGAGCAGTTCTTC
TRBV7-2	TRBJ2-3	TRBD2	.	CATQRGNTDTQYF	TGTGCCACACAGCGGGGGAACACAGATACGCAGTATTTT
TRBV14	TRBJ1-1	.	.	CASSQELGLNTEAFF	TGTGCCAGCAGCCAAGAACTGGGATTGAACACTGAAGCTTTCTTT
TRBV6-5	TRBJ1-1	.	medium-sized	CASIWTENTEAFF	TGTGCCAGCATCTGGACAGAGAACACTGAAGCTTTCTTT
TRBV11-2	TRBJ2-7	.	.	CASSYSSDSPEQYF	TGTGCCAGCAGCTACTCCTCTGACAGTCCGGAGCAGTACTTC
TRBV7-2	TRBJ2-5	.	.	CASSSLGGPETQYF	TGTGCCAGCAGCTCCCTTGGAGGACCGGAGACCCAGTACTTC
TRBV4-3	TRBJ2-1	TRBD2	medium-sized	CASSRAGGSSYNEQFF	TGCGCCAGCAGCCGGGCGGGGGGGAGCTCCTACAATGAGCAGTTCTTC